The clone carrying this TCR beta chain came up many times. The data belong to a study of response to subunit inactivated influenza vaccine. TCRdb reanalysed the RT-PCR reads using MiXCR and keeps one entry per CDR3 protein. Of more than 550,000 distinct CDR3 sequences listed, about 11% are singletons. The germline gives CDR1 SGHRS, CDR2 YFSETQ. Trimming took off 1 base at V and 3 bases at J, with 6 bases between the two ends. This CDR3 spans 13 amino acids. This same sample was also part of a study on T cells expressing NK-cell markers. That report adds: Template switching by 5'RACE with UMIs generated the TCR beta cDNA. The eight sequenced donors comprised seven who were HCMV-seropositive and one who was seronegative. Dominant NKG2C+ clonotypes were found to form about 1.0-7.5% of CD8+ T cells in 5 or 6 donors. Questions lingered over whether expanded NKG2C+ T cell clones were HCMV-specific.

The clonotype originates from a man aged 50 to 59 who received an inactivated influenza vaccine. This sequence joins TRBV5-1 and TRBJ2-3, with D possibly being TRBD1 (5 bases). Here the sequenced sample was PBMCs from blood, taken on the day of vaccination. CDR3 coding DNA: TGCGCCAGCAGCTTGTCAGGGACAGATACGCAGTATTTT. This translates into CASSLSGTDTQYF.